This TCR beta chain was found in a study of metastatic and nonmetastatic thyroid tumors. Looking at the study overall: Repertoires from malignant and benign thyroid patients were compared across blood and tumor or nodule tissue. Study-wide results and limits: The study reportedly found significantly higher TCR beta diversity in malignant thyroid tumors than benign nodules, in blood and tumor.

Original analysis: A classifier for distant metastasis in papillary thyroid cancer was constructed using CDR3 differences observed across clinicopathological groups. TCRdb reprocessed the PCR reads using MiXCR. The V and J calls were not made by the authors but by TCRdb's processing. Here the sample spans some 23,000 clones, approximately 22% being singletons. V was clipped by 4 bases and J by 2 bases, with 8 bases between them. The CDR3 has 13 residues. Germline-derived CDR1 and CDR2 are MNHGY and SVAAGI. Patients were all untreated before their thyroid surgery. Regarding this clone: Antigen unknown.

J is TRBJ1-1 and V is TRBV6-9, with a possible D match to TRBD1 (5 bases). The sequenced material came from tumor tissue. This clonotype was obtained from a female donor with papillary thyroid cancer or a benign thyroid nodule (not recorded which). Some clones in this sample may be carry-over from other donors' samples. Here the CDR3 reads CASSWTKNTEAFF. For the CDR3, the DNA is TGTGCCAGCAGTTGGACAAAAAACACTGAAGCTTTCTTT.